This T cell receptor (beta chain) was recorded in a study of OX40 agonist ivuxolimab in advanced cancers. Study in general: The mean age was approximately 60 years, ranging from about 23 to 85, with 65% to 90% of participants male. Partial responses, seen in three patients, involved one hepatocellular carcinoma and two cutaneous melanomas.

V was cut by 0 bases and J by 7 bases, with 6 bases left in between. Looked up from germline, CDR1 is MNHNY and CDR2 is SVGAGI (reference sequence). The CDR3 is 12 residues long. Drawing of blood for sampling happened at baseline, at cycle 4 day 1, and at cycle 7 day 1. Study-wide results and limits: Doses of 0.1 to 3.0 mg/kg were accompanied by clonal expansion of CD4+ and CD8+ blood T cells by week 6.

Assay: immunoSEQ multiplex PCR; the TCRdb copy retains only in-frame clones and omits some. This sample has tens of thousands of clones; about 91% occur once, and the top ten carry over 4.5%. Remarks on this clone: Its antigen remains unknown.

The V call is TRBV6-6, the J call TRBJ1-1, with D unclear. This sequence was found in an adult with an advanced solid tumor such as melanoma, head and neck, liver or kidney cancer. The input for sequencing was CD4+ or CD8+ T cells sorted from blood, taken in a trial of the OX40 agonist ivuxolimab. CDR3 bases: TGTGCCAGCAGTTACTCAGGGCTTGAAGCTTTCTTT. This gives the protein CASSYSGLEAFF.